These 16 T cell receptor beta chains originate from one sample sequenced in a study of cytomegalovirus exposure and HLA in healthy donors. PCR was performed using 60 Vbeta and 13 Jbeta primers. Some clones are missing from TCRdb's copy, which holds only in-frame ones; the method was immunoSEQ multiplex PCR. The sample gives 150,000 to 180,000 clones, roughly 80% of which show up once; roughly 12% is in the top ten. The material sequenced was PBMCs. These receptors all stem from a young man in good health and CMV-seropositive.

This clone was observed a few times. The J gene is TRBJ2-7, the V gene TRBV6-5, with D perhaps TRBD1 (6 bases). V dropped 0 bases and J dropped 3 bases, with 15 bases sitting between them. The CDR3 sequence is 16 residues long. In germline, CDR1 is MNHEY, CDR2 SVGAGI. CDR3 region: CASSYSPNRAGYEQYF. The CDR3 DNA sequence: TGTGCCAGCAGTTACTCCCCAAACAGGGCCGGCTACGAGCAGTACTTC.

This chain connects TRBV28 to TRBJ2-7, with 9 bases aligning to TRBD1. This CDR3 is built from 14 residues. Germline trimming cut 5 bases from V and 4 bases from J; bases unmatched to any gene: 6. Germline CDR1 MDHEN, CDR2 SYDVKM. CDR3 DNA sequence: TGTGCCAGCAGTCGACAGGGGGTTCGGTACGAGCAGTACTTC. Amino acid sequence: CASSRQGVRYEQYF. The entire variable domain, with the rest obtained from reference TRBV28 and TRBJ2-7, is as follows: DVKVTQSSRYLVKRTGEKVFLECVQDMDHENMFWYRQDPGLGLRLIYFSYDVKMKEKGDIPEGYSVSREKKERFSLILESASTNQTSMYLCASSRQGVRYEQYFGPGTRLTVT.

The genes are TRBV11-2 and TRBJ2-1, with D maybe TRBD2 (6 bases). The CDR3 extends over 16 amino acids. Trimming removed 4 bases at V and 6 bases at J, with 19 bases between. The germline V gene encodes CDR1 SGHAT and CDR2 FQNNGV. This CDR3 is CASSSELARLANEQFF. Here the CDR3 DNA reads TGTGCCAGCAGCTCCGAACTAGCTCGTCTCGCCAATGAGCAGTTCTTC.

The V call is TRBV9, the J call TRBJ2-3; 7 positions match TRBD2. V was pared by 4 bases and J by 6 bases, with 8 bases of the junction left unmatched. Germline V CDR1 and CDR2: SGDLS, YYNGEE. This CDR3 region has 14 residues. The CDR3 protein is CASSYGGSVDTQYF. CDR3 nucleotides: TGTGCCAGCAGCTACGGCGGGAGTGTGGATACGCAGTATTTT.

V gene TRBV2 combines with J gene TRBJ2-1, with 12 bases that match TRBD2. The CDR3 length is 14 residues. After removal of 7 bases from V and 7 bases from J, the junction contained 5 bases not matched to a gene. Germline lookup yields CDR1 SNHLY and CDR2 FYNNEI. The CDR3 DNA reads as TGTGCCAGCACCGGACTAGCGGGAAGAAATGAGCAGTTCTTC. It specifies CASTGLAGRNEQFF.

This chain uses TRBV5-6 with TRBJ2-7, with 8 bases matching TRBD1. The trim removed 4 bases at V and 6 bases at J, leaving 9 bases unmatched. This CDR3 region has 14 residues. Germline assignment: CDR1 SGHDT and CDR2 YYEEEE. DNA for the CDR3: TGTGCCAGCAGCCCCGGTTCAGGGGGCTTCGAGCAGTACTTC. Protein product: CASSPGSGGFEQYF.

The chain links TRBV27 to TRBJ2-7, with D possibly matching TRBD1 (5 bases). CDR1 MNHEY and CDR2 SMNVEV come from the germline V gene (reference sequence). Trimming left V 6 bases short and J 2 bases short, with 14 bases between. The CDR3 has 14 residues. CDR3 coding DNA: TGTGCCAGCAGCTTGGGGCCCTGGACCTACGAGCAGTACTTC. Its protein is CASSLGPWTYEQYF.

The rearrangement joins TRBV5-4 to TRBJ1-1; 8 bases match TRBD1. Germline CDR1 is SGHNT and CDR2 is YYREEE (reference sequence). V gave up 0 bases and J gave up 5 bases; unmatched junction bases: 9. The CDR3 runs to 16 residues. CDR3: CASSLAGQGAETEAFF. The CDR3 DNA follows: TGTGCCAGCAGCTTGGCCGGTCAGGGGGCAGAAACTGAAGCTTTCTTT.

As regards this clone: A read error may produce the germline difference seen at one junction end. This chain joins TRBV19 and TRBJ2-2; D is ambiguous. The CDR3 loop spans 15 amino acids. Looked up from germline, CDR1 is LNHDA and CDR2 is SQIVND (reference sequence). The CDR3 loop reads CASRIWLSNTRELFF. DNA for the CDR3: TGTGCCAGTAGGATATGGCTTTCGAACACCCGGGAGCTGTTTTTT.

The CDR3 DNA reads TGCGCCAGCAGCTTGCTAAGCGGGATGAACACCGGGGAGCTGTTTTTT. Translated, it gives CASSLLSGMNTGELFF. This rearrangement joins TRBV5-1 to TRBJ2-2; 7 bases map to TRBD2. The J segment lost 1 base and the V segment lost 1 base, leaving 4 bases of the junction unmatched. CDR1 SGHRS and CDR2 YFSETQ come from the germline V gene. The CDR3 runs 16 residues.

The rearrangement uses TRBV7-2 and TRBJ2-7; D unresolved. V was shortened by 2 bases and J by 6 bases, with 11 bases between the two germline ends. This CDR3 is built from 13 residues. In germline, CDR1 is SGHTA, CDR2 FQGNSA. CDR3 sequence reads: CASSLSVVGEQYF. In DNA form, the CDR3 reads TGTGCCAGCAGCTTAAGTGTAGTTGGCGAGCAGTACTTC.

Here the CDR3 reads CVGGVDTGELFF. The DNA of the CDR3 is TGTGTCGGGGGGGTGGACACCGGGGAGCTGTTTTTT. This chain uses TRBV21-1 with TRBJ2-2; the table's D call TRBD2 went unverified against the DNA. TRBV21-1 is deemed a pseudogene. The CDR3 has 12 residues.

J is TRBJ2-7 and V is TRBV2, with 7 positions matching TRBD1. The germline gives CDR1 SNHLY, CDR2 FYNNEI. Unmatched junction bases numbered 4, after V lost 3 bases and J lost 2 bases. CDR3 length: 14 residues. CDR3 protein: CASSDMGQPYEQYF. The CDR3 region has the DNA TGTGCCAGCAGTGATATGGGACAGCCCTACGAGCAGTACTTC.

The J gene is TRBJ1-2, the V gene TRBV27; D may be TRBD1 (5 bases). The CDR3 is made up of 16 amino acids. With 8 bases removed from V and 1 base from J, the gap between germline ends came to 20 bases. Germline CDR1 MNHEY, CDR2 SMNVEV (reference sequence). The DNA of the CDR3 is TGTGCCAGCGCACCTTCGGGAGGGGAGTTTAACTATGGCTACACCTTC. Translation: CASAPSGGEFNYGYTF.

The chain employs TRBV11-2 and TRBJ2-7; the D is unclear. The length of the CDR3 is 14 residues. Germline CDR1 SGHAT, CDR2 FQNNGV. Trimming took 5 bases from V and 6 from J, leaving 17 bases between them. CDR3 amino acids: CASSSDLQLLEQYF. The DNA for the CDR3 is TGTGCCAGCAGCAGCGACCTTCAACTACTCGAGCAGTACTTC.

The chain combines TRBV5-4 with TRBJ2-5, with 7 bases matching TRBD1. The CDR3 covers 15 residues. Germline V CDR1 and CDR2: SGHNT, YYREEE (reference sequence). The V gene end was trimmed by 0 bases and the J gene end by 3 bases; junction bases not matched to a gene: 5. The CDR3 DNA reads TGTGCCAGCAGCTTGGCAGGTGACAGGGAAGAGACCCAGTACTTC. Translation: CASSLAGDREETQYF.